Here is one T cell receptor (beta chain) with its context. Which antigen it targets is not known. Base qualities are not provided; no much larger clone lies one nucleotide away. At the DNA level, this CDR3 is encoded by other sequences in the same sample as well. The source of the sample is a study of shared clonotypes between healthy human individuals (dated by TCRdb to 2020 to 2021). For the study in its entirety: The cohort comprised a couple of women and a few men aged 18 to 49 years. To increase sequencing depth and limit assay-specific biases, different laboratories used diverse techniques to prepare libraries and sequence TCR repertoires. Between about 0.85 and 8.9 billion PBMCs per donor were obtained by leukapheresis. The study deeply sequenced blood TCR repertoires of about 5 healthy adults to estimate repertoire size and the extent of clonotype sharing between individuals. For each donor, CD4 naive and CD4 memory were each given three plates, CD8 naive was given two plates, and CD8 memory was given one plate.

Donors were healthy HIV-negative adults with no recently reported acute infections or vaccinations. All donors were Caucasian adults living in Nashville, Tennessee, USA. CD4+ T cells were enriched by magnetic negative selection, after which naive cells were positively selected on CD45RA and the negative fraction was taken as the memory subset. Blood was obtained by leukapheresis, after which PBMCs were separated by Ficoll-Histopaque density gradient centrifugation and cryopreserved in liquid nitrogen vapor phase. Analytical flow cytometry was used to check the purity and quantity of every magnetically sorted T cell population. Genomic DNA was isolated from every sorted fraction and measured by UV absorbance on a Nanodrop 2000c. TCR CDR3 regions were amplified from genomic DNA by multiplex PCR using the deep immunoSEQ assay. Extracted genomic DNA from each cell subset was distributed evenly across all wells of several immunoSEQ 96-well plates, and each plate was treated as a replicate. For sorted subsets, each replicate PCR was loaded with approximately 190 ng genomic DNA, equivalent to approximately 27,000 T cell genomes. Purified libraries were quantified with a Qubit 3.0 fluorometer, sized on a Bioanalyzer 2100, and re-quantified with the KAPA Library Quantification kit. A separate single-read 150-cycle Illumina NextSeq 550 flow cell was used to sequence each immunoSEQ 96-well plate. The study's own analysis went as follows. The immunoSEQ output contained only junctional sequences without quality scores, so filtering could not match that applied to full-length reads. Sequences were annotated with PyIR, a Python wrapper for IgBLAST v1.9, and V/J genes and CDR3 were assigned using IMGT germline references. Reads were filtered out if the reads had weak V/J assignments (E-value above 1e-6), no CDR3, stop codons, out-of-frame junctions, or ambiguous translated residues. V3J clonotypes were defined as sequences sharing the same inferred V gene, J gene, and CDR3 amino acid sequence. The percentage overlap between two repertoires was calculated by dividing the number of shared unique clonotypes by the size of the smaller repertoire. RTK rarefaction, the Chao1 estimator, and Recon v2.1 estimates of unobserved clonotypes were used to assess repertoire richness. OLGA was used to compute generation probabilities for all TCRbeta clonotypes that the gDNA method yielded from a handful of donors. Not all clones reach the TCRdb copy of this immuneACCESS table, which keeps in-frame sequences only. Checked studies attribute under half of the gap to unresolved V genes and leave the rest unexplained. The V and J calls and clone size were taken over from that table, and D and trimming were inferred from the DNA. The sample table lists some 2,500,000 clones, 85% to 95% of them with a count of one. The ten largest clones add up to 0.37% of the sample.

Germline trimming amounts to 3 bases on V and 3 bases on J, with 6 as the count of junction bases outside the gene matches. From a lookup of the germline V gene (reference sequence), CDR1 and CDR2 are SGHNT and YYREEE. Counted from cysteine to phenylalanine, this CDR3 has 15 amino acids. The DNA shown is the 45-base CDR3, in frame from base 1. Study-wide findings and limitations: The genetic and exposure-history diversity represented was limited by the small number of donors. Naive subsets generally had larger estimated clonotype richness than memory subsets. Compared with non-shared clonotypes, the clonotypes found in all four sorted-subset donors had higher generation probabilities. Sharing across a few donors was observed for about 5% of naive CD4, over 3% of naive CD8, over 2% of memory CD4, and over 0.3% of memory CD8 clonotypes. Pairwise subsampling indicated that sequencing depth was expected to affect the degree of clonotype sharing among donors. Sampling was limited to blood, and TCR repertoires in tissue likely differ from TCR repertoires in blood. Incomplete sequencing was indicated by rarefaction of sorted-subset datasets, despite the large sequencing depth.

Sequencing was done on a sample of naive CD4+ T cells from PBMCs. The cell subset or site label on this specimen signifies: CD45RA+ positively selected. This receptor was taken from a man younger than 35 in good health. Some clones in this sample may be carry-over from other donors' samples. The receptor chain draws on TRBV5-4 and TRBJ2-7, and 10 junction bases match TRBD1. In nucleotides, the sequence is TGTGCCAGCAGCTCCGCCGGGACAGGGGTCTACGAGCAGTACTTC. Translated, this gives CASSSAGTGVYEQYF. Reference TRBV5-4 and TRBJ2-7 genes cover what lies past the CDR3, so the full variable domain is ETGVTQSPTHLIKTRGQQVTLRCSSQSGHNTVSWYQQALGQGPQFIFQYYREEENGRGNFPPRFSGLQFPNYSSELNVNALELDDSALYLCASSSAGTGVYEQYFGPGTRLTVT.